This entry lists 30 T cell receptor beta chains sequenced from one sample in a study of blood T cell repertoires in COVID-19. Produced via immunoSEQ multiplex PCR; TCRdb's table is partial and in-frame only. The sample holds about 130,000 clones, 83% seen once. The sequencing sample was made of PBMCs or T cells enriched from blood (not recorded which). The receptor set was obtained from a man aged 30 to 39 who had recovered from COVID-19.

This chain joins TRBV5-1 and TRBJ2-1; 14 nucleotides agree with TRBD2. CDR1 and CDR2 (germline): SGHRS, YFSETQ. The length of the CDR3 is 15 residues. After removal of 4 bases from V and 8 bases from J, the junction contained 5 bases not matched to a gene. The CDR3 DNA reads TGCGCCAGCAGCCCTGGGACTAGCGGGAGCCATGAGCAGTTCTTC. Amino acid sequence: CASSPGTSGSHEQFF.

The chain has TRBV9 and TRBJ2-1; TRBD1 agrees at 8 bases. From germline, CDR1 is SGDLS and CDR2 YYNGEE. The CDR3 length is 14 residues. Germline trimming cut 0 bases from V and 7 bases from J; bases unmatched to any gene: 3. The CDR3 protein is CASSVGTGWNEQFF. CDR3 DNA sequence: TGTGCCAGCAGCGTAGGGACAGGGTGGAATGAGCAGTTCTTC.

The chain joins TRBV24-1 to TRBJ2-3; 14 nucleotides agree with TRBD2. This CDR3 contains 16 residues. Germline values: CDR1 KGHDR, CDR2 SFDVKD. The V and J ends lost 7 bases and 5 bases, in that order; junction bases with no gene match: 7. The CDR3: CATSPGLAGAGDTQYF. The DNA of the CDR3 is TGTGCCACCAGCCCGGGACTAGCGGGAGCAGGAGATACGCAGTATTTT.

V usage is TRBV3-1 (or the pseudogene TRBV3-2) and J usage is TRBJ1-2; 7 positions agree with TRBD1. The CDR3 loop spans 18 amino acids. Germline V gene lookup returns CDR1 LGHDT and CDR2 YNNKEL (reference sequence). After removal of 3 bases from V and 2 bases from J, the junction contained 15 bases not matched to a gene. This chain's CDR3 is CASSQIWQNRGVNYGYTF. The CDR3 nucleotides are TGTGCCAGCAGCCAGATCTGGCAGAACAGGGGAGTAAACTATGGCTACACCTTC.

V and J are TRBV3-1 (or the pseudogene TRBV3-2) and TRBJ1-1; possible D gene TRBD1, 6 bases. V was trimmed by 7 bases and J by 2 bases, leaving 14 bases between them. The CDR3 totals 14 residues. In germline, CDR1 is LGHDT, CDR2 YNNKEL (reference sequence). CDR3 protein: CASTSYRDNTEAFF. The CDR3 DNA follows: TGTGCCAGCACCTCGTACAGGGACAACACTGAAGCTTTCTTT.

This chain's CDR3 is CSVSKSGLDTQYF. In DNA form, the CDR3 reads TGCAGCGTTTCCAAATCAGGGCTAGATACGCAGTATTTT. The chain employs TRBV29-1 and TRBJ2-3; a possible D gene is TRBD1 (5 bases). The germline gives CDR1 SQVTM, CDR2 ANQGSEA. The CDR3 has 13 amino acids. The V end was cut by 5 bases, the J end by 5 bases, with 14 bases between.

V usage is TRBV3-1 (or the pseudogene TRBV3-2) and J usage is TRBJ1-6, with 7 positions matching TRBD1. Germline assignment: CDR1 LGHDT and CDR2 YNNKEL (reference sequence). J gave up 3 bases and V 1 base, and 3 bases lay outside the gene matches. This CDR3 has 16 amino acids. The CDR3 DNA is TGTGCCAGCAGCCAAGGAGCAGGGGGCTATAATTCACCCCTCCACTTT. This encodes CASSQGAGGYNSPLHF.

The V gene is TRBV3-1 (or the pseudogene TRBV3-2), the J gene TRBJ2-1; 11 bases are shared with TRBD2. CDR1 is LGHDT, CDR2 YNNKEL, per germline (reference sequence). The CDR3 runs 17 residues. The junction had 5 bases not matched to a gene; V was cut back by 0 bases and J by 4 bases. CDR3 nucleotide sequence: TGTGCCAGCAGCCAAGATGGCGTAGCGGGAGGGTACAATGAGCAGTTCTTC. Translating gives CASSQDGVAGGYNEQFF.

The chain has TRBV5-1 and TRBJ2-3, with TRBD2 matching over 11 bases. Per the germline V gene, CDR1 is SGHRS and CDR2 is YFSETQ. CDR3 length: 16 amino acids. Trimming cost V 4 bases and J 3 bases; bases outside gene matches: 7. This CDR3 reads CASSTSGREVTDTQYF. Here the CDR3 DNA reads TGCGCCAGCAGCACTAGCGGGAGAGAGGTGACAGATACGCAGTATTTT.

This chain connects TRBV6-5 to TRBJ2-5; 11 bases fit TRBD1. Trimming cost V 4 bases and J 2 bases; bases outside gene matches: 6. The CDR3 totals 16 residues. CDR1 is MNHEY, CDR2 SVGAGI, per germline. The CDR3 DNA sequence: TGTGCCAGCAGTTCCCGGGACAGGGGGTGGCAAGAGACCCAGTACTTC. Translated, it gives CASSSRDRGWQETQYF.

The V call is TRBV30, the J call TRBJ2-5; D not resolved. CDR3 length equals 13 residues. Germline assignment: CDR1 GTSNPN and CDR2 SVGIG (reference sequence). V lost 2 bases to trimming and J lost 2 bases, with 9 bases between them. Here the CDR3 DNA reads TGTGCCTGGAGTATCAGAAAACAAGAGACCCAGTACTTC. As protein: CAWSIRKQETQYF.

This clone occurred a few times. The rearrangement links TRBV14 to TRBJ2-3; 8 nucleotides agree with TRBD2. V was pared by 4 bases and J by 4 bases, with 7 bases of the junction left unmatched. CDR1 and CDR2 from the germline V gene are SGHDN and FVKESK. CDR3 length: 15 residues. The CDR3 bases are TGTGCCAGCAGCCGAGCGGGAGTGAGGGCAGATACGCAGTATTTT. Amino acid sequence: CASSRAGVRADTQYF. The full variable domain, with the rest looked up from reference TRBV14 and TRBJ2-3, is EAGVTQFPSHSVIEKGQTVTLRCDPISGHDNLYWYRRVMGKEIKFLLHFVKESKQDESGMPNNRFLAERTGGTYSTLKVQPAELEDSGVYFCASSRAGVRADTQYFGPGTRLTVL.

The chain couples TRBV12-3 or TRBV12-4 to TRBJ2-2, with 7 bases fitting TRBD1. After removal of 10 bases from V and 4 bases from J, the junction contained 3 bases not matched to a gene. The CDR3 has 12 residues. CDR3 sequence (DNA): TGTGCCACCAGGGACAGCACCGGGGAGCTGTTTTTT. Translation gives CATRDSTGELFF.

The count of this clone is one. The genes are TRBV4-1 and TRBJ2-7; TRBD1 agrees at 9 bases. Per the germline V gene, CDR1 is MGHRA and CDR2 is YSYEKL. V lost 1 base, J lost 1 base, and 2 bases stayed unmatched. This CDR3 contains 15 residues. The CDR3 bases are TGCGCCAGCAGCCAAGGGACAGGGGTGTCCTACGAGCAGTACTTC. This sequence encodes CASSQGTGVSYEQYF.

This clone was seen only once. The chain joins TRBV18 to TRBJ1-4, with D unclear. Trimming took off 3 bases at V and 3 bases at J, with 8 bases between the two ends. Germline V CDR1 and CDR2: KGHSH, LQKENI. The CDR3 consists of 14 residues. The CDR3 loop is CASSPGNPNEKLFF. The CDR3 DNA follows: TGTGCCAGCTCACCCGGGAATCCTAATGAAAAACTGTTTTTT.

This sequence joins TRBV2 and TRBJ2-7; TRBD2 agrees at 12 bases. Germline V gene lookup returns CDR1 SNHLY and CDR2 FYNNEI. J gave up 4 bases and V 5 bases, and 6 bases lay outside the gene matches. The CDR3 length is 15 residues. CDR3 sequence (DNA): TGTGCCAGCAGTTCCCTAGCGGGAGGGGGGTACGAGCAGTACTTC. The encoded protein is CASSSLAGGGYEQYF.

The V gene is TRBV9, the J gene TRBJ1-4, with 12 positions matching TRBD1. In germline, CDR1 is SGDLS, CDR2 YYNGEE. The CDR3 is 16 residues long. J gave up 6 bases and V 0 bases, and 3 bases lay outside the gene matches. The CDR3 spells CASSVVGTGGDEKLFF. CDR3 DNA: TGTGCCAGCAGCGTAGTTGGGACAGGGGGCGATGAAAAACTGTTTTTT.

The chain joins TRBV9 to TRBJ2-1; maybe TRBD2 (6 bases). Germline V gene lookup returns CDR1 SGDLS and CDR2 YYNGEE. The CDR3 contains 14 residues. Trimming cost V 2 bases and J 4 bases, with 10 bases left between them. This CDR3 reads CASSVGTVYNEQFF. The CDR3 DNA follows: TGTGCCAGCAGCGTCGGGACTGTTTACAATGAGCAGTTCTTC.

V usage is TRBV3-1 (or the pseudogene TRBV3-2) and J usage is TRBJ2-1; 8 bases map to TRBD1. V lost 2 bases, J lost 4 bases, and 7 bases stayed unmatched. Germline V gene sequence: CDR1 LGHDT, CDR2 YNNKEL (reference sequence). CDR3 length equals 16 residues. The CDR3 protein is CASSQTPDRVYNEQFF. The CDR3 nucleotides are TGTGCCAGCAGCCAAACCCCGGACAGGGTTTACAATGAGCAGTTCTTC.

The chain couples TRBV7-9 to TRBJ2-5; D not certain. The ends were cut back, 5 bases at V and 8 bases at J, with 15 bases in the middle. The CDR3 covers 13 residues. The germline gives CDR1 SEHNR, CDR2 FQNEAQ (reference sequence). The CDR3 sequence: CASSEPYRVTQYF. The CDR3 DNA follows: TGTGCCAGCAGCGAACCGTATCGAGTAACCCAGTACTTC.

The table lists this clone with a count of one. This chain links TRBV27 with TRBJ1-6, with TRBD1 as a possible D gene (5 bases). This CDR3 has 15 amino acids. The germline V gene has CDR1 MNHEY and CDR2 SMNVEV (reference sequence). V was cut by 7 bases and J by 4 bases, with 14 bases left in between. In nucleotides, the CDR3 is TGTGCCAGCACCCCAAAGCAGGGTTATAATTCACCCCTCCACTTT. The encoded protein is CASTPKQGYNSPLHF.

The chain is built from TRBV9 and TRBJ2-5, with 15 positions matching TRBD2. Germline-derived CDR1 and CDR2 are SGDLS and YYNGEE. This CDR3 contains 17 residues. Trimming took 4 bases from V and 4 from J; bases not matched to a gene: 8. Here the CDR3 reads CASSPGLAGGLGETQYF. The CDR3 coding sequence is TGTGCCAGCAGCCCTGGACTAGCGGGGGGGCTGGGAGAGACCCAGTACTTC.

V and J are TRBV5-1 and TRBJ2-2, with 8 bases matching TRBD1. Germline-derived CDR1 and CDR2 are SGHRS and YFSETQ. The CDR3 contains 15 residues. Trimming cost V 4 bases and J 6 bases; bases outside gene matches: 8. The CDR3 protein is CASSTAGGNPGELFF. CDR3 nucleotide sequence: TGCGCCAGCAGCACCGCAGGGGGCAACCCCGGGGAGCTGTTTTTT.

This clone appeared once. This sequence joins TRBV5-1 and TRBJ2-3; 7 bases agree with TRBD1. This CDR3 has 15 amino acids. CDR1 is SGHRS and CDR2 is YFSETQ in the germline V gene. J gave up 2 bases and V 4 bases, and 7 bases lay outside the gene matches. Here the CDR3 reads CASSPGTANTDTQYF. In DNA form, the CDR3 reads TGCGCCAGCAGCCCAGGGACAGCAAACACAGATACGCAGTATTTT.

The rearrangement joins TRBV6-4 to TRBJ2-3; 15 nucleotides align to TRBD2. The J segment lost 0 bases and the V segment lost 5 bases, leaving 9 bases of the junction unmatched. The CDR3 covers 19 residues. In germline, CDR1 is MRHNA, CDR2 SNTAGT. This CDR3 is CASSPQGLAGGTSTDTQYF. In DNA, the CDR3 is TGTGCCAGCAGTCCTCAGGGACTAGCGGGAGGAACTAGCACAGATACGCAGTATTTT.

The J gene is TRBJ2-7, the V gene TRBV14, with TRBD1 identical over 9 bases. After removal of 3 bases from V and 3 bases from J, the junction contained 3 bases not matched to a gene. The CDR3 length is 14 residues. In germline, CDR1 is SGHDN, CDR2 FVKESK. The CDR3 DNA reads as TGTGCCAGCAGCCATCCGGGACAGGGCTACGAGCAGTACTTC. Its translation: CASSHPGQGYEQYF.

The CDR3 region is CASNRGADGYTF. The DNA of the CDR3 is TGTGCCAGCAACAGGGGAGCGGATGGCTACACCTTC. The chain couples TRBV7-8 to TRBJ1-2; 7 bases are shared with TRBD1. The V gene's germline CDR1 is SGHVS and CDR2 FQNEAQ. This CDR3 has 12 amino acids. V shed 7 bases and J 6 bases; nucleotides not matched to a gene: 5.

V and J are TRBV6-2 or TRBV6-3 and TRBJ2-7, with a tentative D call TRBD2 (5 bases). Germline CDR1 MNHEY, CDR2 SVGEGT. V was clipped by 3 bases and J by 3 bases, with 15 bases between them. The CDR3 runs 15 residues. CDR3 sequence: CASSYLPGLSYEQYV. The CDR3 DNA reads as TGTGCCAGCAGTTATCTCCCTGGACTGAGCTACGAGCAGTACGTC.

The chain carries TRBV14 and TRBJ2-5; 7 bases match TRBD2. The V gene's germline CDR1 is SGHDN and CDR2 FVKESK. Losses at the gene ends were 5 bases for V and 5 bases for J; bases not matched to a gene: 14. The CDR3 totals 16 residues. Here the CDR3 DNA reads TGTGCCAGCAGCGCACCCTCCCGGGAGGTTCAGGAGACCCAGTACTTC. Protein sequence: CASSAPSREVQETQYF.

This clone turned up a few times. V usage is TRBV7-2 and J usage is TRBJ2-1, with 11 positions matching TRBD2. Germline V gene sequence: CDR1 SGHTA, CDR2 FQGNSA. The CDR3 has 16 amino acids. V was clipped by 1 base and J by 9 bases; unmatched bases: 8. The CDR3 is CASSLDVLAGVFEQFF. The CDR3, as DNA: TGTGCCAGCAGCTTAGATGTACTAGCGGGAGTATTTGAGCAGTTCTTC.